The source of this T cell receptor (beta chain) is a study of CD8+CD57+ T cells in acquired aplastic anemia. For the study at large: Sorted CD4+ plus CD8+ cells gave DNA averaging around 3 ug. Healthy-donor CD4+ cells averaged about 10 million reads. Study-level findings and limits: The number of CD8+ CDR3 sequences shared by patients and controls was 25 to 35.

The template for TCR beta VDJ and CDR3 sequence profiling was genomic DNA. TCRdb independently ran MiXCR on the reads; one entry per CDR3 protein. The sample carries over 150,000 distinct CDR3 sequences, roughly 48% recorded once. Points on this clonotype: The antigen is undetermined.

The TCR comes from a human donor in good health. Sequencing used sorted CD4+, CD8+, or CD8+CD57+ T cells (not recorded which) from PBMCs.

In nucleotides, the CDR3 is TGTGCCAGCAGTGCGGGACTAGCGGGGGGAGAGACCCAGTACTTC. It yields the protein CASSAGLAGGETQYF. V is TRBV2 and J is TRBJ2-5; 15 positions agree with TRBD2. Germline CDR1 is SNHLY and CDR2 is FYNNEI. The CDR3 is 15 residues long. Trimming cost V 4 bases and J 4 bases; bases outside gene matches: 1. Full variable domain (missing parts from reference TRBV2 and TRBJ2-5): EPEVTQTPSHQVTQMGQEVILRCVPISNHLYFYWYRQILGQKVEFLVSFYNNEISEKSEIFDDQFSVERPDGSNFTLKIRSTKLEDSAMYFCASSAGLAGGETQYFGPGTRLLVL.